These T cell receptor beta chains were read from a single sample in a study of T cells in localized non-small cell lung cancer. Repertoires were generated with immunoSEQ multiplex PCR, while TCRdb's copy carries only in-frame clones and drops some. This sample has about 25,000 clones, with 65% to 90% found just once. The sequenced sample was peripheral blood, obtained before any cancer treatment. The receptors come from an older female donor with stage I lung adenocarcinoma. Both conserved end residues are part of each CDR3. D genes are given only for firm matches. Size tells how often a clone was seen (once, few, many) or the class of an expanded clone, and some rows leave it out.

j_call v_call d_call clone_size cdr3_nt cdr3_aa
TRBJ2-7 TRBV25-1 . . TGTGCCAGCAGTGAATATGGGCAGGATTCGCAGTACTTC CASSEYGQDSQYF
TRBJ1-2 TRBV11-1 . . TGTGCCAGCAGCTTAAACACAGGAAACTATGGCTACACCTTC CASSLNTGNYGYTF
TRBJ1-1 TRBV7-2 TRBD1 . TGTGCCAGCAGTCAGACAGGGGGCACTGAAGCTTTCTTT CASSQTGGTEAFF
TRBJ2-7 TRBV6-1 TRBD1 . TGTGCCAGCAGCGTTAACAGGGGTCACGAGCAGTACTTC CASSVNRGHEQYF
TRBJ2-1 TRBV5-4 . once TGTGCCAGCAGCTCTAAGATGGTACGGGAGGACAGTGAGCAGTTCTTC CASSSKMVREDSEQFF
TRBJ1-1 TRBV10-3 . . TGTGCCATCAGTGCCCGGGACCTCGTGATGAACACTGAAGCTTTCTTT CAISARDLVMNTEAFF
TRBJ1-1 TRBV27 TRBD1 . TGTGCCAGCAGTTTAGGACAGGGGCTGAACACTGAAGCTTTCTTT CASSLGQGLNTEAFF
TRBJ1-2 TRBV4-2 . . TGTGCCGGCAGCCAAGATCAGTGGGAGAACTATGGCTACACCTTC CAGSQDQWENYGYTF
TRBJ1-2 TRBV9 . . TGTGCCAGCTCTCCGTCTGGGGGAGGCTACACCTTC CASSPSGGGYTF
TRBJ2-2 TRBV30 . . TGTGCCTGGAGAGGAGGGTGGAGGACCGGGGAGCTGTTTTTT CAWRGGWRTGELFF
TRBJ1-2 TRBV6-5 . . TGTGCCAGCAGTTCCAGGGAATTTTACTATGGCTACACCTTC CASSSREFYYGYTF
TRBJ1-2 TRBV18 TRBD1 few TGTGCCAGCACACCAGGGGGAATGCTCTATGGCTACACCTTC CASTPGGMLYGYTF
TRBJ1-2 TRBV5-1 TRBD1 once TGCGCCAGCAGCCTTGACAGGGTTGGCTACACCTTC CASSLDRVGYTF
TRBJ1-3 TRBV4-1 . . TGCGCCAGCAGCCCGGACAGCACTGGAAACACCATATATTTT CASSPDSTGNTIYF
TRBJ1-3 TRBV11-3 . . TGTGCCAGCAGCTTATCCGGAGGAAACACCATATATTTT CASSLSGGNTIYF
TRBJ2-7 TRBV30 . . TGTGCCTGGTACAGGGAAGGCTACGAGCAGTACTTC CAWYREGYEQYF